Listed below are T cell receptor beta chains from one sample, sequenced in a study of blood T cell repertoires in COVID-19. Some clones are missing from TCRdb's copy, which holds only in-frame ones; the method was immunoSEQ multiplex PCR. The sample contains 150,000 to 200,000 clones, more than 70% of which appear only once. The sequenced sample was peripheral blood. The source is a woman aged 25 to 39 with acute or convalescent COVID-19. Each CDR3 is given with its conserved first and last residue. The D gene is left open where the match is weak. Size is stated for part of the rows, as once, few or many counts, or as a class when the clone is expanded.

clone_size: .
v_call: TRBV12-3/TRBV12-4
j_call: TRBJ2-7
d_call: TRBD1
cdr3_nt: TGTGCCAGCAGTCGACAGGGGGCCTACTTC
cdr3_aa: CASSRQGAYF

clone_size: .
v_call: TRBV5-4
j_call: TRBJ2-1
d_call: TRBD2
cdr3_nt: TGTGCCAGCAGAACCCAGCGGGAGGGCCCTCGGGAGCAGTTCTTC
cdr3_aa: CASRTQREGPREQFF

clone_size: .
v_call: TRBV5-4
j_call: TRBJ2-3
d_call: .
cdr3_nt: TGTGCCAGCAGCGAGGCCCACCGTCTAGATACGCAGTATTTT
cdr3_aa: CASSEAHRLDTQYF

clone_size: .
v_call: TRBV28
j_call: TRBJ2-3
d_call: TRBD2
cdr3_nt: TGTGCCAGCGACCTAGCGGGAGGAGATACGCAGTATTTT
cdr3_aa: CASDLAGGDTQYF

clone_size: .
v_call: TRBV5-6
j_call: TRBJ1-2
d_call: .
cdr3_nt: TGTGCCAGCAGCTCGATTTGGGGGCCCTTAAATGAAGGCTACACCTTC
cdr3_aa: CASSSIWGPLNEGYTF

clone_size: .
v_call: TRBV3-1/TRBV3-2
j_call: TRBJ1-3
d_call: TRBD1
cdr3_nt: TGTGCCAGCAGCCAGGCCGGGACAGGGAAAACATCTGGAAACACCATATATTTT
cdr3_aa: CASSQAGTGKTSGNTIYF

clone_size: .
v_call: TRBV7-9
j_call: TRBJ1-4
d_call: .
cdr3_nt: TGTGCCAGCAGCTCAGGGTTGGTGGGTGAAAAACTGTTTTTT
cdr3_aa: CASSSGLVGEKLFF

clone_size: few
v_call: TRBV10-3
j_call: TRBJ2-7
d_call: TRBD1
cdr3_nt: TGTGCCATCAGACAGGGGTCCTACGAGCAGTACTTC
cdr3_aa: CAIRQGSYEQYF

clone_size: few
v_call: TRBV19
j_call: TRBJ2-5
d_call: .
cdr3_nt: TGTGCCAGTAGTTCCAGACAGATAGAGACCCAGTACTTC
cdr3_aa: CASSSRQIETQYF

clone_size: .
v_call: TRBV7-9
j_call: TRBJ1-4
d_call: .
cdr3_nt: TGTGCCAGCAGCCCCATAGGACAGCCCTTTGGAGATGAAAAACTGTTTTTT
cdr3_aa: CASSPIGQPFGDEKLFF

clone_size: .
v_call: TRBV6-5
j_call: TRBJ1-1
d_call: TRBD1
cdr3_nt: TGTGCCAGGTGCCGGGACAGGGATGTGGACACTGAAGCTTTCTTT
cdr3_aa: CARCRDRDVDTEAFF

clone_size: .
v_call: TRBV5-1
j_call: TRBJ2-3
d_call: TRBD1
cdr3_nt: TGCGCCAGCAGGGGGACAGGGCCAGATACGCAGTATTTT
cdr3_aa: CASRGTGPDTQYF

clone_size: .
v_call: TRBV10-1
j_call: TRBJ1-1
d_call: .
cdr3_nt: TGCGCCAGCGGCGACTCCCAGGGTCGGATCACTGAAGCTTTCTTT
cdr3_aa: CASGDSQGRITEAFF

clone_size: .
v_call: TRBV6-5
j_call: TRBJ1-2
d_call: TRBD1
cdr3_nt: TGTGCCAGCACCCGGGACAGCTACAACTATGGCTACACCTTC
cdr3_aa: CASTRDSYNYGYTF

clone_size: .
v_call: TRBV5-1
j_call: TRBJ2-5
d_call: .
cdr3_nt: TGCGCCAGCAGTAAGTTAGGGGGTCGAGAGACCCAGTACTTC
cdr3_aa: CASSKLGGRETQYF

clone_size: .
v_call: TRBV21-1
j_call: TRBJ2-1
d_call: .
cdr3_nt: TGTGCCAGCAGCAGAAGACAGGCTAGCGGAACCTACAATGAGCAGTTCTTC
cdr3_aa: CASSRRQASGTYNEQFF

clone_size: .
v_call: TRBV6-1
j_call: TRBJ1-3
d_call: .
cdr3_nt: TGTGCCAGCAGTGACGGGGGAACTGGAAACACCATATATTTT
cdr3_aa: CASSDGGTGNTIYF

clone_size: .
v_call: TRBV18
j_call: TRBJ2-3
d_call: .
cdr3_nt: TGTGCCAGCTCCCTTGGCAGGGGAGATACGCAGTATTTT
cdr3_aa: CASSLGRGDTQYF

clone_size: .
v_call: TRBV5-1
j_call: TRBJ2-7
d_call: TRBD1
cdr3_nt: TGCGCCAGCAGCTCCGGGACAGGCGTCGAGCAGTACTTC
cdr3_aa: CASSSGTGVEQYF

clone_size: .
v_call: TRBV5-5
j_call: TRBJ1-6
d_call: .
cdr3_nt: TGTGCCAGCAGCTCCCTATTGCTAGGGGGAGACAATTCACCCCTCCACTTT
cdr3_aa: CASSSLLLGGDNSPLHF

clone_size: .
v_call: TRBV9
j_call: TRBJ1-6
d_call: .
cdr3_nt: TGTGCCAGCAGCGCCGGACTGGGGAATTCACCCCTCCACTTT
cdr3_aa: CASSAGLGNSPLHF

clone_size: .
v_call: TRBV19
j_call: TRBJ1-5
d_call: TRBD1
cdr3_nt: TGTGCCAGTAGTTCGACAGGGGGCGCTTATCAGCCCCAGCATTTT
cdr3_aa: CASSSTGGAYQPQHF

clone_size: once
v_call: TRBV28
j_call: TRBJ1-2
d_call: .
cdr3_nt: TGTGCCAGCAGTTTTCCTTTCGGGGAAAACTATGGCTACACCTTC
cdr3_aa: CASSFPFGENYGYTF